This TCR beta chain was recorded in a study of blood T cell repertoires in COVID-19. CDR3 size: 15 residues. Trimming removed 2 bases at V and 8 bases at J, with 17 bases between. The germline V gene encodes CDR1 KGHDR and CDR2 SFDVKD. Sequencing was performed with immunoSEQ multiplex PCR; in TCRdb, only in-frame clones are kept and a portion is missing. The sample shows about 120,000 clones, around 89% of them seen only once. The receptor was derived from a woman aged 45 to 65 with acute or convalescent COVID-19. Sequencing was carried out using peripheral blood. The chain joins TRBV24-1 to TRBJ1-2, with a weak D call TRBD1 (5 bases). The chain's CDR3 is CATSDSGGPYRGYTF. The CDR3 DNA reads TGTGCCACCAGTGATTCGGGGGGTCCATATAGAGGCTACACCTTC.